This TCR beta chain was profiled in a study of blood T cell repertoires in COVID-19. This table comes from immunoSEQ multiplex PCR, and its TCRdb copy is limited to in-frame clones, with some not included. The sample lists around 140,000 clones; 85% to 90% were seen once. Unmatched junction bases numbered 11, after V lost 6 bases and J lost 5 bases. The CDR3 runs 15 residues. Per the germline V gene, CDR1 is MNHEY and CDR2 is SVGAGI. The origin of this receptor is a man aged 45-65 years with active or convalescent COVID-19. Sequencing was performed on peripheral blood. The chain recombines TRBV6-5 with TRBJ2-7; 9 bases are shared with TRBD2. CDR3 protein: CASRSMGLADDEQYF. The CDR3 coding sequence is TGTGCCAGCAGATCCATGGGACTAGCTGATGACGAGCAGTACTTC.